This T cell receptor (beta chain) appears in the sequencing data of a study of OX40 agonist ivuxolimab in advanced cancers. Study-level background: Across the patients, intravenous ivuxolimab was delivered every 2 weeks at 0.01 to 10 mg/kg. A history of anti-PD-1, anti-PD-L1 or anti-CTLA-4 therapy was acceptable, and 40% to 45% had some. Study-wide findings and caveats: Average numbers of expanded clones were greater in CD8+ T cells than in CD4+. In the 0.1-3.0 mg/kg groups, partial responders showed among the lowest expansion.

The protocol was immunoSEQ multiplex PCR, while the TCRdb copy is restricted to in-frame clones and leaves out a portion. The profile shows some 87,000 clones, 88% of them singletons. V gave up 9 bases and J gave up 5 bases, with 16 bases separating them. The CDR3 loop spans 13 amino acids. From germline, CDR1 is MNHNY and CDR2 SVGAGI (reference sequence). As for this clone: Its cognate antigen is unknown.

This chain joins TRBV6-6 and TRBJ2-5; possibly TRBD1 for D (5 bases). The TCR comes from an adult with an advanced solid tumor such as melanoma, head and neck, liver or kidney cancer. Sequences were derived from CD4+ or CD8+ T cells sorted from blood, sampled in a trial of the OX40 agonist ivuxolimab. The CDR3 DNA follows: TGTGCCAGTGCGGCAGGGTCGATCGAGACCCAGTACTTC. This encodes CASAAGSIETQYF.